This T cell receptor (beta chain) comes out of a study of blood T cell repertoires in COVID-19. Study details: From the United States, Italy and Spain came samples of acute and convalescent COVID-19.

The germline gives CDR1 LNHDA, CDR2 SQIVND (reference sequence). The CDR3 extends over 15 amino acids. J gave up 8 bases and V 6 bases, and 14 bases lay outside the gene matches. In the authors' workflow: Reference gene primer amplification gave nucleated cell count estimates. The data were produced by immunoSEQ multiplex PCR, yet TCRdb's version contains in-frame clones alone and is incomplete. The V and J calls and the clone size are those of that table, but D and trimming were determined from the DNA. The repertoire holds approximately 210,000 clones, with about nine tenths as singletons. The TCR originated in a woman aged 40 to 50 with acute or convalescent COVID-19. The sequenced material came from peripheral blood. This sequence joins TRBV19 and TRBJ1-2; 8 bases match TRBD1. This chain's CDR3 is CASSPLWQGAGGYTF. CDR3 DNA: TGTGCCAGTAGCCCCCTGTGGCAGGGGGCGGGGGGCTACACCTTC. The full variable domain, completed using reference TRBV19 and TRBJ1-2, is DGGITQSPKYLFRKEGQNVTLSCEQNLNHDAMYWYRQDPGQGLRLIYYSQIVNDFQKGDIAEGYSVSREKKESFPLTVTSAQKNPTAFYLCASSPLWQGAGGYTFGSGTRLTVV.